A selection of T cell receptor beta chains follows, all from one sample in a study of control samples from healthy donors and cancer patients. TCRdb's table, derived via immunoSEQ multiplex PCR, lists solely in-frame clones and lacks some. Here the sample spans 85,000 to 95,000 clones, approximately 90% being singletons. What was sequenced was blood. These receptors were collected from a woman aged 25-40 years in good health. CDR3s include the opening cysteine and the closing phenylalanine or tryptophan.

TRBJ2-7,TRBV2,CASRPNSYEQYF
TRBJ2-2,TRBV11-2,CASAGFHWRTGELFF
TRBJ2-7,TRBV11-2,CASSHSYEQYF
TRBJ2-3,TRBV3-1/TRBV3-2,CASSQPTGATSDTQYF
TRBJ2-1,TRBV27,CASSSLSGGRDEQFF
TRBJ2-7,TRBV4-1,CASSLKGEWAYEQYF
TRBJ2-1,TRBV30,CAWSPRIAGVYGNEQFF
TRBJ1-1,TRBV6-5,CASSPGHVMNTEAFF
TRBJ1-5,TRBV5-5,CASSQRRADPPQPQHF
TRBJ2-4,TRBV7-2,CASSRSGRVKNIQYF
TRBJ1-1,TRBV7-9,CASSSAQGGSEAFF
TRBJ1-2,TRBV7-9,CASSYRGQGESLYGYTF
TRBJ1-1,TRBV4-1,CASSQALAGRAFF
TRBJ1-6,TRBV7-2,CASNPRSSYNSPLHF
TRBJ1-1,TRBV4-1,CASNQAENTEAFF
TRBJ1-3,TRBV30,CAWTPWGSGNTIYF
TRBJ2-5,TRBV25-1,CAGSEWGNQETQYF
TRBJ2-3,TRBV6-5,CASGGRAGTQYF
TRBJ2-1,TRBV19,CASSIVGIGVRQFF
TRBJ1-3,TRBV7-2,CASSPYMATGNTIYF
TRBJ1-6,TRBV6-5,CASTARGYNSPLHF
TRBJ1-1,TRBV5-1,CASSGPNTEAFF
TRBJ1-4,TRBV3-1/TRBV3-2,CASSLAGKKLFF
TRBJ1-5,TRBV5-4,CASSRLGDGDQPQHF
TRBJ1-1,TRBV5-1,CASSFTQGGTEAFF
TRBJ1-3,TRBV6-5,CASTRGVLAGNTIYF
TRBJ1-1,TRBV5-4,CASSSRVGNTEAFF
TRBJ2-3,TRBV6-5,CASSTTSGGARQYF
TRBJ2-7,TRBV6-2/TRBV6-3,CASSYRDFYEQYF
TRBJ2-3,TRBV12-3/TRBV12-4,CASWGAGPDTQYF
TRBJ1-1,TRBV6-5,CASSYSGENLEAFF
TRBJ1-6,TRBV5-1,CASSPVVPGNSPLHF
TRBJ1-4,TRBV2,CASSPTGFNEKLFF
TRBJ1-5,TRBV19,CASSISPRGGQPQHF
TRBJ2-3,TRBV11-2,CASSSRSGGADTQYF
TRBJ1-5,TRBV19,CASTPITGTGGPSNQPQHF
TRBJ1-2,TRBV7-9,CASSLGRSRNYGYTF
TRBJ1-1,TRBV5-1,CASSLWGLNTEAFF